This TCR beta chain was recovered during a study of CD8 T cells in Susac syndrome (dated by TCRdb to about 2019). In the study overall: The study used repertoire sequencing to test whether antigen drove CD8+ T cell activation and differentiation in Susac syndrome. Summary of the overall study and its limitations: The number of individuals in the TCR sequencing and HLA analysis was acknowledged as relatively small.

A word on this clonotype: The target of this receptor is not known. No much larger clonotype is one base removed from it; base qualities were not supplied.

Peripheral blood CD8+ and CD4+ T cells from healthy donors, Susac syndrome patients and multiple sclerosis patients were profiled by high-throughput TCR beta sequencing. Healthy donors were age- and sex-matched controls. Bulk CD8+ and CD4+ T cells were purified magnetically by negative isolation, whereas CD8+ TEMRA cells were enriched by FACS. Blood was collected in EDTA tubes and processed within 24 hours, with PBMCs isolated through density gradient centrifugation. PBMCs intended for TCR sequencing were frozen in liquid nitrogen and were later thawed in a 37 degrees C water bath. The sorted or isolated CD4+, CD8+ and CD8+ TEMRA cells reached a purity of at least 90%. RNA was extracted using the RNeasy kit, and about 0.5 to 1 ug of the RNA was reverse transcribed with random hexamers. TCR beta CDR3 regions were amplified with the immunoSEQ multiplex PCR assay covering 54 Vbeta and 13 Jbeta segments. PCR amplification bias was corrected by using a synthetic template baseline for primer optimization and computational correction. The published analysis was carried out like this. Only productive sequences were kept, with reads annotated to V, D and J genes according to IMGT and analyzed in immunoSEQ Analyzer. Clonality was computed as one minus Shannon entropy normalized by log2 of the number of productive unique sequences. For each patient and control, public and private clones were evaluated within the 100 most prevalent clones. Susac-specific clones were defined as absent from healthy and MS cohorts, over a thousand published viral clones and other ImmuneACCESS disease sequences. Starting from the raw public reads, TCRdb applied fastp trimming at Q25, assembled clones with MiXCR and retained in-frame beta chains. Under each unique CDR3 protein, matching rows form one entry showing the most common genes and DNA. TCRdb assigned the V and J calls; the authors' analysis was not used. The sample yields under 200,000 distinct CDR3 sequences; roughly 96% were counted once. The top ten hold around 0.093% of the sample.

Sequenced: CD4+ T cells from PBMCs. The TCR originated in a human donor in good health.

The CDR3 here reads CSGQNTEAFF. The nucleotide sequence reads TGCAGCGGACAGAACACTGAAGCTTTCTTT. This chain joins TRBV29-1 to TRBJ1-1; the D gene is not confidently resolved. Cut back by 7 bases and 1 base, the V and J ends lie 4 bases apart. The germline V gene provides CDR1 SQVTM and CDR2 ANQGSEA. From the cysteine through the phenylalanine, the CDR3 covers 10 amino acids. Only CDR3 DNA remains: 30 bases, in frame from the first base.